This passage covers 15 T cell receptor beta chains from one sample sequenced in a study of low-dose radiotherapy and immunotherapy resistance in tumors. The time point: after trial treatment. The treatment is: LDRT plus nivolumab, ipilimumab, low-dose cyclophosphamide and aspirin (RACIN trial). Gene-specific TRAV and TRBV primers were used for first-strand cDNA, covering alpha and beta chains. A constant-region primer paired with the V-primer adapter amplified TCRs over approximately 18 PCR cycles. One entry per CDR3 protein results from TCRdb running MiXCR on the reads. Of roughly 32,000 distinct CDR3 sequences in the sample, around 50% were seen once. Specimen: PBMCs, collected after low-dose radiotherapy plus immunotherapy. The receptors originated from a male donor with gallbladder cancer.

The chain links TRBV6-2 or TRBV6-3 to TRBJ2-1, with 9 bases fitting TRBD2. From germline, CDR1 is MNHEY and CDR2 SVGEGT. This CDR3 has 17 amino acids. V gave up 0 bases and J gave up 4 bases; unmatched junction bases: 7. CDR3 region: CASSYSAGGVVYNEQFF. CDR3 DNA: TGTGCCAGCAGTTACTCGGCGGGAGGGGTAGTTTACAATGAGCAGTTCTTC.

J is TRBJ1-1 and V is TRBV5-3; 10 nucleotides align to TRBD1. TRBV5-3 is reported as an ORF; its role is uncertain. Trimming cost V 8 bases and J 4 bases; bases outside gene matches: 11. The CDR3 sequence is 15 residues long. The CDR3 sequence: CASSPDRGLGTEAFF. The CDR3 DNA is TGTGCCAGCAGCCCCGACAGGGGGCTCGGCACTGAAGCTTTCTTT.

This chain's CDR3 is CASSYSASLYNEQFF. CDR3 coding DNA: TGTGCCAGCAGTTACTCGGCTAGCCTCTACAATGAGCAGTTCTTC. The J gene is TRBJ2-1, the V gene TRBV6-1; tentative D call: TRBD2 (5 bases). V dropped 5 bases and J dropped 3 bases, with 14 bases sitting between them. CDR1 and CDR2 from the germline V gene are MNHNS and SASEGT. The CDR3 consists of 15 residues.

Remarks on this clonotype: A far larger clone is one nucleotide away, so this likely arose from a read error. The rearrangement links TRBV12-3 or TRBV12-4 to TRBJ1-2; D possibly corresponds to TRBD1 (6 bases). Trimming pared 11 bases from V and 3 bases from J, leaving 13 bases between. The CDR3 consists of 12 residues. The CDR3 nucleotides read TGTGCCGGTAGCCAGGGGTACTATGGCTACACCTTC. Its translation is CAGSQGYYGYTF.

CDR3 nucleotide sequence: TGTGCCAGCAGCTTCACTCTGGGCCCTCCAGAGGGGACCCAGTACTTC. The encoded protein is CASSFTLGPPEGTQYF. This chain connects TRBV7-2 to TRBJ2-5, with TRBD2 as a possible D gene (5 bases). Trimming shortened V by 3 bases and J by 7 bases, and 21 bases separated the two germline ends. CDR3 length equals 16 residues. Germline CDR1 SGHTA, CDR2 FQGNSA.

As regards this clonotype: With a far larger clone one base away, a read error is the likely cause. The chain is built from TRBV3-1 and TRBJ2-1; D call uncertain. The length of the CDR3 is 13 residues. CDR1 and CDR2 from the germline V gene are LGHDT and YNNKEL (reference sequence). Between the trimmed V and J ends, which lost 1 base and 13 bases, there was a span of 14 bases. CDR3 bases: TGTGCCAGCAGCCAAGGATCAATGCAGACCCAGTTCTTC. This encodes CASSQGSMQTQFF.

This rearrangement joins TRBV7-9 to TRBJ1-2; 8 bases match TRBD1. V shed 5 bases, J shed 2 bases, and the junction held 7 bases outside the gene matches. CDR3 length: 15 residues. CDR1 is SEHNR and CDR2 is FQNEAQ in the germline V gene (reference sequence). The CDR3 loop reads CASSLQGQVNYGYTF. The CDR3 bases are TGTGCCAGCAGCCTACAGGGACAGGTCAACTATGGCTACACCTTC.

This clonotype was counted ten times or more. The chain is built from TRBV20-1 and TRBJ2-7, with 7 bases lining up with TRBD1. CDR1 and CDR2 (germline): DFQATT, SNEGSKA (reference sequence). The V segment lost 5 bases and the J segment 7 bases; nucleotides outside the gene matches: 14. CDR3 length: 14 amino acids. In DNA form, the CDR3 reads TGCAGTGCTCGGCCCGGGACAGCCTTGGGGGAGCAGTACTTC. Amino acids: CSARPGTALGEQYF.

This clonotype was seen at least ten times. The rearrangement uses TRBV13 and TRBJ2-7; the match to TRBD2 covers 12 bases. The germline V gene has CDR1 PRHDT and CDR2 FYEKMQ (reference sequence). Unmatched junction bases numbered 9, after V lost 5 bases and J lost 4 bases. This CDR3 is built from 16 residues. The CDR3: CASSGRLAGAIYEQYF. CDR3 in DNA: TGTGCCAGCAGCGGACGACTAGCGGGAGCGATTTACGAGCAGTACTTC.

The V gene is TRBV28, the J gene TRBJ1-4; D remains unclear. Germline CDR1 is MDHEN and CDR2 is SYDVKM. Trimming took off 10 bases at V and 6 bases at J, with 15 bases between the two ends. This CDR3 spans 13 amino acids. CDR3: CATKDLRDEKLFF. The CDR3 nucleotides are TGTGCCACTAAGGACTTAAGGGATGAAAAACTGTTTTTT.

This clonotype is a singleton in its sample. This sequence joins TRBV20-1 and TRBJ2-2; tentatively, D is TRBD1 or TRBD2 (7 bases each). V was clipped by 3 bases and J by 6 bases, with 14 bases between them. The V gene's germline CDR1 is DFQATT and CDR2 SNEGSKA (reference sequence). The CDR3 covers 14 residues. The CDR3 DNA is TGCAGTGCTAGCTCAGGGGGGGGTCCCGGGGAGCTGTTTTTT. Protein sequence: CSASSGGGPGELFF.

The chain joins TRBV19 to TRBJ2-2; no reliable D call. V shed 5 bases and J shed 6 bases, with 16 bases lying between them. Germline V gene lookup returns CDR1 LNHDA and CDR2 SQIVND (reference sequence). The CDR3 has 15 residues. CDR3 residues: CASSLGSARAGELFF. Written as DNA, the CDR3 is TGTGCCAGTAGTCTGGGCAGCGCCCGGGCCGGGGAGCTGTTTTTT.

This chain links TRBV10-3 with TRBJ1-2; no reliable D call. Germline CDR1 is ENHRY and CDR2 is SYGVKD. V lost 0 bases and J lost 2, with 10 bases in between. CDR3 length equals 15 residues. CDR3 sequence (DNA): TGTGCCATCAGTGAGTCGACACGTGGGAACTATGGCTACACCTTC. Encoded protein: CAISESTRGNYGYTF.

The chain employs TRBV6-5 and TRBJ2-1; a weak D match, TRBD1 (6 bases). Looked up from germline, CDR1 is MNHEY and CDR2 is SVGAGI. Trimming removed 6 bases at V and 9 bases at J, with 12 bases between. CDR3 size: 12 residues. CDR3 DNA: TGTGCCAGCAGCTATCGAGGGGGTGAGCAGTTCTTC. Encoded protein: CASSYRGGEQFF.

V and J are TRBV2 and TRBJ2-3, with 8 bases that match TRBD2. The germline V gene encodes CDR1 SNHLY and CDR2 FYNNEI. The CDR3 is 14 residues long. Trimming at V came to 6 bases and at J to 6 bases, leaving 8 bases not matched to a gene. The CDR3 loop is CASSDRKRGDTQYF. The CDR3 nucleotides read TGTGCCAGCAGCGACAGGAAGCGGGGGGATACGCAGTATTTT.